The T cell receptor (beta chain) under discussion was sequenced for a study of blood T cell repertoires in COVID-19. Study as a whole: From the United States, Italy and Spain came samples of acute and convalescent COVID-19. From T cells, B-cell-depleted T cells, or PBMCs came the material, which was cDNA or gDNA.

This CDR3 spans 15 amino acids. Trimming took 3 bases from V and 11 from J; bases not matched to a gene: 9. Germline CDR1 and CDR2: LNHDA and SQIVND (reference sequence). Sequencing was performed with immunoSEQ multiplex PCR; in TCRdb, only in-frame clones are kept and a portion is missing. Of about 180,000 clones in the sample, more than 85% were seen once. This chain connects TRBV19 to TRBJ2-1; TRBD1 matches 11 bases. The TCR comes from a woman between 25 and 40 years old with active or convalescent COVID-19. Sequenced sample: peripheral blood. The CDR3 reads CASSIGRDRGGQQFF. The CDR3 region has the DNA TGTGCCAGTAGTATCGGGCGGGACAGGGGGGGCCAGCAGTTCTTC.